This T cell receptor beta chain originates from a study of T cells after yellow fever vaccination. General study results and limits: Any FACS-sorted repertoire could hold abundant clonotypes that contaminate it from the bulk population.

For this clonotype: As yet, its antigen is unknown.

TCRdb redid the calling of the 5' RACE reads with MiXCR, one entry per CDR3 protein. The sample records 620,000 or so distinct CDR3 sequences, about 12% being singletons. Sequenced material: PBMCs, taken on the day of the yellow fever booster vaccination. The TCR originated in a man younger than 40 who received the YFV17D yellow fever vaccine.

In DNA form, the CDR3 reads TGCAGTGCTGTCGCGAACGGAGACGAGCAGTACTTC. Protein sequence: CSAVANGDEQYF. The chain carries TRBV20-1 and TRBJ2-7, with D hard to call. This CDR3 is built from 12 residues. Trimming took 5 bases from V and 5 from J, leaving 13 bases between them. From germline, CDR1 is DFQATT and CDR2 SNEGSKA (reference sequence).